The source of this TCR beta chain is a study of T-cell memory formation after mild COVID-19. For the study at large: Each donor largely had its own TCR clusters. Whole-study results and caveats: The finding that pre-infection memory included some responding clones suggested that cross-reactive memory joined. There was a balanced CD4/CD8 profile in clones contracting day 15 to 85, and later expanders leaned CD4+. Specificity for SARS-CoV-2 was not confirmed among the second-wave clones peaking on day 37.

V was trimmed by 7 bases and J by 2 bases, leaving 5 bases between them. The CDR3 totals 11 residues. Germline values: CDR1 SNHLY, CDR2 FYNNEI. This clonotype was counted many times. Its antigen is as yet unknown. TCRdb independently ran MiXCR on the 5' RACE reads; one entry per CDR3 protein. The top ten clones hold 20% to 25% of a sample with 200,000 to 300,000 distinct CDR3 sequences, 16% of them seen once. Sequencing input: PBMCs or a T cell subset sorted from them (not recorded which). This receptor was taken from a man aged 18 to 30 who had mild COVID-19 (a few samples of this study predate the infection). Cell type and time point are not known. The gene calls are TRBV2 and TRBJ2-5; D not certain. The CDR3 reads CASMRQETQYF. DNA of the CDR3: TGTGCCAGCATGAGGCAAGAGACCCAGTACTTC.